This TCR beta chain was recorded in a study of T-cell memory formation after mild COVID-19. Barcoded TCR alpha and TCR beta cDNA libraries with UMIs came from 5'RACE using constant-segment primers. TCRdb re-derived calls from the 5' RACE reads in MiXCR, one entry per CDR3 protein. The sample yields about 320,000 distinct CDR3 sequences, approximately 14% seen once. This clonotype was seen repeatedly, ten times or more. This CDR3 contains 15 residues. V was pared by 3 bases and J by 1 base, with 13 bases between. Germline lookup yields CDR1 KGHSH and CDR2 LQKENI. The sequenced sample consisted of PBMCs or a T cell subset sorted from them (not recorded which). V gene TRBV18 combines with J gene TRBJ2-7; D gene uncertain. This clonotype originated in a man aged 18 to 29 who had mild COVID-19 (a few samples of this study predate the infection). Cell type and time point are not known. The CDR3 sequence is CASSPERVNSYEQYF. In DNA form, the CDR3 reads TGTGCCAGCTCACCGGAAAGGGTCAATTCCTACGAGCAGTACTTC.